This T cell receptor (beta chain) stems from a study of molecular identifiers for immune sequencing clone quantification (dated by TCRdb to 2016 to 2018). About the full investigation: In a replicate experiment, RNA from about 20,000 or 100,000 naive CD8 T cells was split into five aliquots, four of which were sequenced. CD8 T cells were used in a methods study to benchmark molecular-identifier clustering-based TCR repertoire sequencing (MIDCIRS) and TCR RNA copy counting. General conclusions and limits of the study: Modeling estimated about three recovered TCR RNA copies per cell, compared with about ten by digital PCR, which implies roughly 29% capture efficiency. Spiked-in Jurkat TCR RNA equal to a single cell's worth was reported to be detectable even within one million naive CD8 T cells. When barcode sub-clustering was left out, chimeric consensus sequences inflated TCR diversity, with chimeras reaching as high as 47%. In CMV-specific effector cells, clones with more than 20 RNA copies contained over 97% of molecules, whereas in naive cells such clones contained under 1% of molecules. The sizes of highly expanded clones could end up underestimated when identical TCR molecules share a barcode. The naive libraries included spiked-in Jurkat TCR RNA (roughly 11 copies' worth), and this RNA is not part of the donor repertoire.

Worth noting for this clonotype: Its antigen is still unknown. A much larger clone lies a single base off, so this may be a read error.

The library relied on PCR. Data came from a NextSeq 500. Bulk TCR libraries were prepared as previously described, using TCR primers listed in Table S5. Purification of total RNA was performed with the Qiagen AllPrep DNA/RNA kit. Before any analysis, reads coming from multiple sequencing runs of the same library were combined into one pool. The paper's data handling went like this. Reads were retained only if an exact TCR constant sequence was present, and the retained reads were trimmed to 150 nt and grouped according to their 12-nt molecular barcodes. Within each barcode group, reads were sub-clustered at a 15% Levenshtein threshold, and quality-weighted consensus sequences were built per RNA molecule. Non-functional sequences were filtered out, along with any lower-count sequence sitting one edit away from another sequence. Based on a fit of two negative binomial distributions, barcode sub-clusters having less than 20% of the maximum read count were discarded. TCRdb trimmed public reads at Q25 via fastp, called clones via MiXCR and kept in-frame beta chains. Every distinct CDR3 protein forms one entry, paired with its most common genes and DNA. The V and J calls come from TCRdb's annotation, not from the publication. Recorded for this sample are approximately 630,000 distinct CDR3 sequences; around 25% of them occurred a single time. The ten most abundant clones make up 0.7% to 0.95% of the sample.

The germline V gene encodes CDR1 SEHNR and CDR2 FQNEAQ (reference sequence). Including the terminal cysteine and phenylalanine, the CDR3 comprises 13 residues. Left in the record is the CDR3 DNA by itself, 39 bases read in frame from the first base. Libraries of naive CD8 T cells were built from approximately 20,000 to 980,000 sorted cells, with 10%, 30% or 50% of the purified RNA used. Naive CD8 T cells were FACS-sorted as CD8+CD4-CCR7+CD45RA+ on a BD FACSAria II into RLT Plus buffer. Detection sensitivity was tested by spiking Jurkat RNA equal to ten or so TCR copies' worth into samples containing about 20,000-1,100,000 naive CD8 T cells. Enrichment of CD8 T cells was performed with RosetteSep CD8+ T Cell Enrichment Cocktail and Ficoll-Paque, after which ACK red cell lysis was carried out.

The specimen was naive CD8+ T cells from blood, with Jurkat cell RNA spiked in. The label giving this sample's cell subset or site can be read as: FACS-sorted CD8+CD4-CCR7+CD45RA+ naive T cells. The clonotype originates from a human donor in good health. Some libraries in this study had Jurkat cell RNA spiked in. In this chain, TRBV7-9 is recombined with TRBJ2-1; the D gene is possibly TRBD2, with 5 bases matching. CDR3 region: CASGLASMDEQFF. Here is the DNA: TGTGCCAGCGGCTTAGCGAGCATGGATGAGCAGTTCTTC. Full variable domain (CDR3 extended with the reference TRBV7-9 and TRBJ2-1 proteins): DTGVSQNPRHKITKRGQNVTFRCDPISEHNRLYWYRQTLGQGPEFLTYFQNEAQLEKSRLLSDRFSAERPKGSFSTLEIQRTEQGDSAMYLCASGLASMDEQFFGPGTRLTVL.